This record covers a single T cell receptor beta chain. Its specificity is unknown. This sample is drawn from a study of vaccination and CD4 T cells after COVID-19. Overall study context: The convalescent group had six males, four females, seven Caucasians, two Asians, one multiracial. Cells received overlapping spike peptides from SARS-CoV-2, HCoV-NL63, HCoV-OC43 and HCoV-229E as stimulation.

Trimming pared 5 bases from V and 3 bases from J, leaving 18 bases between. The germline V gene encodes CDR1 SGHRS and CDR2 YFSETQ. The CDR3 covers 15 residues. Oncomine TCR Beta short-read sequencing was applied to DNA from cultured CD4+ T cells. TCRdb re-analysed the PCR reads in MiXCR, keeping a single row per CDR3 protein. Of 15,000 to 25,000 distinct CDR3 sequences in the sample, 48% were seen once. The treatment: roughly 10-day PBMC culture with coronavirus spike peptide pools or control peptides (ViraFEST assay). This material consisted of CD4+ T cells from blood, cultured in vitro, taken after SARS-CoV-2 vaccination. V usage is TRBV5-1 and J usage is TRBJ2-7; a possible D gene is TRBD1 (6 bases). This sequence originates from a human donor who had recovered from COVID-19. The CDR3 loop is CASRDLGGLVYEQYF. CDR3 coding DNA: TGCGCCAGCAGAGACCTAGGGGGTTTAGTCTACGAGCAGTACTTC. Filled out from reference TRBV5-1 and TRBJ2-7, the complete variable domain reads KAGVTQTPRYLIKTRGQQVTLSCSPISGHRSVSWYQQTPGQGLQFLFEYFSETQRNKGNFPGRFSGRQFSNSRSEMNVSTLELGDSALYLCASRDLGGLVYEQYFGPGTRLTVT.